This T cell receptor (beta chain) comes out of a study of T-cell reconstitution after alpha-beta-depleted transplantation in children. Trimming took off 5 bases at V and 5 bases at J, with 12 bases between the two ends. Germline V lookup: CDR1 SNHLY, CDR2 FYNNEI. The CDR3 runs to 13 residues. Study-wide points: It was surviving recipient T cells and thymic progenitors that gave some patients high TCRbeta diversity at day 60. T-cell counts and diversity at one year post-transplant came mainly from newly produced T cells. Reported findings indicate that, about two months after transplant, alpha-beta T cells came from several hundred expanded clones, which were derived from non-depleted graft cells.

On this clonotype: The antigen is undetermined.

Unique molecular identifiers were incorporated when the TCRbeta library was constructed. TCRdb ran MiXCR on the PCR reads and lists one entry per CDR3 protein. The sample records about 980,000 distinct CDR3 sequences, roughly 29% being singletons. The chain uses TRBV2 and TRBJ2-5; D tentatively fits TRBD1 or TRBD2 (5 bases each). The material was PBMCs, mostly from graft donor cells, obtained 360 days after TCRalphabeta/CD19-depleted stem cell transplant. The source is a boy younger than two who had a stem cell transplant for SCID, so the T cells may come from the graft donor. CDR3 residues: CASSKGRRETQYF. CDR3 DNA sequence: TGTGCCAGCAGTAAGGGACGTCGGGAGACCCAGTACTTC.